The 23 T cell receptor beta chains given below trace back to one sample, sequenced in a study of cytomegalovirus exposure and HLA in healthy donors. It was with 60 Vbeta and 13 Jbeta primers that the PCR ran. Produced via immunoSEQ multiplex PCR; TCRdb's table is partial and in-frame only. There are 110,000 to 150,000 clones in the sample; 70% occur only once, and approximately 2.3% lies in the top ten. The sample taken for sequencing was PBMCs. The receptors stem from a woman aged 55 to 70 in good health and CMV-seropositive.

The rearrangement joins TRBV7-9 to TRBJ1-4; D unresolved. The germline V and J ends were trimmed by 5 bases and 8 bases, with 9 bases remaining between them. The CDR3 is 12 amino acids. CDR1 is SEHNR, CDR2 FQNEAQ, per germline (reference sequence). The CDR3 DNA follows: TGTGCCAGCAGCCCAGAGGGCGAAAAACTGTTTTTT. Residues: CASSPEGEKLFF.

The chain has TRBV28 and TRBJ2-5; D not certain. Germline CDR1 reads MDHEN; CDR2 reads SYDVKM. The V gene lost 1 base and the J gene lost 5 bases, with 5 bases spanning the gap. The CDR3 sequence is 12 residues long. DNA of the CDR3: TGTGCCAGCAGTTTATCGTATGAGACCCAGTACTTC. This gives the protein CASSLSYETQYF.

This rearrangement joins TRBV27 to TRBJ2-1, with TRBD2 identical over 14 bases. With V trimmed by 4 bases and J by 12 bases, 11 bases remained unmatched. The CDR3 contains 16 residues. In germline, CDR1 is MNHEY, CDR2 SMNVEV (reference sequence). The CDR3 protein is CASSSDGTSGSMVQFF. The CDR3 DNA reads TGTGCCAGCAGTTCGGACGGGACTAGCGGGAGTATGGTGCAGTTCTTC.

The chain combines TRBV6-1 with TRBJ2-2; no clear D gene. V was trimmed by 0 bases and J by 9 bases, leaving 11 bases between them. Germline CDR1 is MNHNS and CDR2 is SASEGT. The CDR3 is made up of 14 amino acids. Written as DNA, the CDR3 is TGTGCCAGCAGTGAAGCGCTGCGCGCCCGGGAGCTGTTTTTT. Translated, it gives CASSEALRARELFF.

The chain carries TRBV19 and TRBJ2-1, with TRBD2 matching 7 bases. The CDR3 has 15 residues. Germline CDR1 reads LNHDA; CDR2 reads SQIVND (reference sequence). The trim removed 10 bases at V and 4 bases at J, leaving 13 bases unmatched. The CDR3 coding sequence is TGTGCCACTACCCACTCCAGCGGGGCTTACAATGAGCAGTTCTTC. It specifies CATTHSSGAYNEQFF.

The CDR3 nucleotides read TGTGCTAGTGGTTCGTCCGGGACTAGCCAAGAGACCCAGTACTTC. Translating it yields CASGSSGTSQETQYF. This chain joins TRBV12-5 and TRBJ2-5; 8 positions agree with TRBD2. The V gene's germline CDR1 is LGHNT and CDR2 FRNRAP. V trimming: 4 bases; J trimming: 1 base; junction bases outside the gene matches: 5. This CDR3 is built from 15 residues.

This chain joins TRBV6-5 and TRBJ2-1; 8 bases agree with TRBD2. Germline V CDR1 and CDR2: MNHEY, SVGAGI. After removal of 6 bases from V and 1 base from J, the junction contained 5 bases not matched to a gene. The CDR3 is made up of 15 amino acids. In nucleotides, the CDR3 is TGTGCCAGCAGGTCAAGCGGGGGATCCTACAATGAGCAGTTCTTC. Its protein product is CASRSSGGSYNEQFF.

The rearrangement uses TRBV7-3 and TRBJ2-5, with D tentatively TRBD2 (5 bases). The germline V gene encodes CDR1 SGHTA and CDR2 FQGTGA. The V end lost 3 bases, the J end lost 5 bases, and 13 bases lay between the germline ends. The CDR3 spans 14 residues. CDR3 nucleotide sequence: TGTGCCAGCAGCTTTCGTGGACTCGGGGAGACCCAGTACTTC. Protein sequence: CASSFRGLGETQYF. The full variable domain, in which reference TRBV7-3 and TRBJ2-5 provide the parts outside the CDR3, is GAGVSQTPSNKVTEKGKYVELRCDPISGHTALYWYRQSLGQGPEFLIYFQGTGAADDSGLPNDRFFAVRPEGSVSTLKIQRTERGDSAVYLCASSFRGLGETQYFGPGTRLLVL.

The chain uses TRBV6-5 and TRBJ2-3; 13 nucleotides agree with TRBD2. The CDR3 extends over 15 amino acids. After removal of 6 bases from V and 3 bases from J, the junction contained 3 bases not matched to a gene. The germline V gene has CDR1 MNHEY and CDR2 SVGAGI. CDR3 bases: TGTGCCAGCAGGAAACTAGCGGGAGGGACAGATACGCAGTATTTT. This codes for CASRKLAGGTDTQYF.

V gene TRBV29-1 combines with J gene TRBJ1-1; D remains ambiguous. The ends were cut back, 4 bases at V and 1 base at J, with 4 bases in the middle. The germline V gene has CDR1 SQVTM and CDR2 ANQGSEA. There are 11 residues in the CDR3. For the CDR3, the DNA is TGCAGCGTTGTTCAGAACACTGAAGCTTTCTTT. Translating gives CSVVQNTEAFF.

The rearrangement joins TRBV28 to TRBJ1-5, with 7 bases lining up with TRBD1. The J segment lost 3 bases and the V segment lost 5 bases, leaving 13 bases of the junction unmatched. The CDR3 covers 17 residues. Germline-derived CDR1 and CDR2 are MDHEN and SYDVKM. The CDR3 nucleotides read TGTGCCAGCAGTCCCCCCCGGGGACAGTTCCTCAATCAGCCCCAGCATTTT. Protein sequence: CASSPPRGQFLNQPQHF.

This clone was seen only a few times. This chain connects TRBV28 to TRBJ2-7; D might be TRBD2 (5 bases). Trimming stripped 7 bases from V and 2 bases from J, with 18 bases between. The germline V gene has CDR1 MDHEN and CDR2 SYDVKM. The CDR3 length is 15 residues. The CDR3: CASTPRAVSAYEQYF. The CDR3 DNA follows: TGTGCCAGCACTCCCCGAGCGGTGTCAGCCTACGAGCAGTACTTC.

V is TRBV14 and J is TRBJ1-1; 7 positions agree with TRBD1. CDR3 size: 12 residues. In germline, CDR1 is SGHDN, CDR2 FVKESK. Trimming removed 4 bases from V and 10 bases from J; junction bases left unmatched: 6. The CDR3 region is CASSPDRIRAFF. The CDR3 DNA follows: TGTGCCAGCAGCCCGGACAGGATACGAGCTTTCTTT.

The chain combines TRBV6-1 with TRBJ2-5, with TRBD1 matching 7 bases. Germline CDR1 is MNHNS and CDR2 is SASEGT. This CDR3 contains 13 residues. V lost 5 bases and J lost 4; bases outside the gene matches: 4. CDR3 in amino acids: CASSTGTAETQYF. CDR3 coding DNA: TGTGCCAGCAGTACCGGGACAGCAGAGACCCAGTACTTC.

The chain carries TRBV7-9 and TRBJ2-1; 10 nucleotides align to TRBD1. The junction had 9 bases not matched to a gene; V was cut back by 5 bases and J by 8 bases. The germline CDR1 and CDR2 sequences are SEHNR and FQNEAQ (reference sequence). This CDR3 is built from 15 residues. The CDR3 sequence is CASSLDRGRVDEQFF. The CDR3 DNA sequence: TGTGCCAGCAGCCTTGACAGGGGGCGCGTCGATGAGCAGTTCTTC.

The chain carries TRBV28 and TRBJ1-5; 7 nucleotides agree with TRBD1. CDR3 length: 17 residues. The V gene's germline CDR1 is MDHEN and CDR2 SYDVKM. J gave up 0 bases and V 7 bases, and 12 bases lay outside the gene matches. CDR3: CASTPPPGGDSNQPQHF. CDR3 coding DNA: TGTGCCAGCACCCCGCCGCCAGGGGGAGATAGCAATCAGCCCCAGCATTTT.

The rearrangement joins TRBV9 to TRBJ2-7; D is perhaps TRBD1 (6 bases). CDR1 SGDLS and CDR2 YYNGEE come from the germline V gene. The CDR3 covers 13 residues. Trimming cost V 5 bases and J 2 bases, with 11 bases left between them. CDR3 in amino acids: CASSPDSTYEQYF. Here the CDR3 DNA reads TGTGCCAGCAGTCCGGACAGCACCTACGAGCAGTACTTC.

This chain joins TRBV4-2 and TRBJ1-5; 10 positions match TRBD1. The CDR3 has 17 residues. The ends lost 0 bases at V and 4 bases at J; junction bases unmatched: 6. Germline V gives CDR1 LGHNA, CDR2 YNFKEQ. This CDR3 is CASSQDLGTGANQPQHF. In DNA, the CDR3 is TGTGCCAGCAGCCAAGATTTGGGGACAGGGGCGAATCAGCCCCAGCATTTT.

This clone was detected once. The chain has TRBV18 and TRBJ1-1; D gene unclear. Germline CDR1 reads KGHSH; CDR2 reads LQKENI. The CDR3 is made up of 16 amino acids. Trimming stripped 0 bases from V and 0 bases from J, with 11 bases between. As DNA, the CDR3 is TGTGCCAGCTCACCACCGGCCAGGTCCATGAACACTGAAGCTTTCTTT. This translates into CASSPPARSMNTEAFF.

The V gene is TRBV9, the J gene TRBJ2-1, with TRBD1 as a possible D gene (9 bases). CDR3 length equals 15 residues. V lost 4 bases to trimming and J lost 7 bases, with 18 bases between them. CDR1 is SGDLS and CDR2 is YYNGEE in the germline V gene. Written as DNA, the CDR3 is TGTGCCAGCAGCCGGGAGGGACAGGGCTATAATGAGCAGTTCTTC. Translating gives CASSREGQGYNEQFF. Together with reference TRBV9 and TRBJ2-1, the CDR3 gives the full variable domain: DSGVTQTPKHLITATGQRVTLRCSPRSGDLSVYWYQQSLDQGLQFLIQYYNGEERAKGNILERFSAQQFPDLHSELNLSSLELGDSALYFCASSREGQGYNEQFFGPGTRLTVL.

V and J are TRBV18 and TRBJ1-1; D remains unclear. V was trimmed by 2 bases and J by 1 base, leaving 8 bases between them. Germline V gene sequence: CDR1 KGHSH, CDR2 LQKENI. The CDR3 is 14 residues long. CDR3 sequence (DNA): TGTGCCAGCTCACCATCGGCGGCGAACACTGAAGCTTTCTTT. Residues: CASSPSAANTEAFF.

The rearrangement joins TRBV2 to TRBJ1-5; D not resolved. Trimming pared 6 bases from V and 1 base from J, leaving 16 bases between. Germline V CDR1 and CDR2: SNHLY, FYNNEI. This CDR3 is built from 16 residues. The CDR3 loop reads CASSPDGARSNQPQHF. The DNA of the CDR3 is TGTGCCAGCAGCCCTGACGGAGCTCGGAGCAATCAGCCCCAGCATTTT.

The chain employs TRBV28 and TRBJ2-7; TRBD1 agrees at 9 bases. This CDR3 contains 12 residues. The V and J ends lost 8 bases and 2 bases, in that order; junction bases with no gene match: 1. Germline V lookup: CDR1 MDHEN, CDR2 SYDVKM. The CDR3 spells CASRTGAYEQYF. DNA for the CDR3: TGTGCCAGCCGGACAGGGGCCTACGAGCAGTACTTC.